This entry features one T cell receptor (beta chain) sequence. The antigen is unknown. The same CDR3 also results from other DNA sequences found in this sample. These data come from a study of OX40 agonist ivuxolimab in advanced cancers. Study overall: Intravenous ivuxolimab was administered to patients every 2 weeks at 0.01 to 10 mg/kg. The study's findings and limits: Dosing at 0.1 to 3.0 mg/kg was accompanied by clonal expansion of CD4+ and CD8+ blood T cells by week 6.

Some clones are missing from TCRdb's copy, which holds only in-frame ones; the method was immunoSEQ multiplex PCR. The sample records 20,000 to 25,000 clones, 70% to 85% being singletons. Germline values: CDR1 SGHDT, CDR2 YYEEEE. Trimming shortened V by 4 bases and J by 7 bases, and 15 bases separated the two germline ends. The CDR3 consists of 13 residues. This rearrangement joins TRBV5-6 to TRBJ2-7; no definite D call. The receptor was derived from an adult with an advanced solid tumor such as melanoma, head and neck, liver or kidney cancer. The sample here was CD4+ or CD8+ T cells sorted from blood, taken in a trial of the OX40 agonist ivuxolimab. CDR3 protein: CASSPYLGGEQYF. CDR3 bases: TGTGCCAGCAGCCCATACTTGGGTGGGGAGCAGTACTTC.